This entry lists 27 T cell receptor beta chains sequenced from one sample in a study of cytomegalovirus exposure and HLA in healthy donors (dated by TCRdb to 2016 to 2017). Receptors were amplified or captured by the immunoSEQ multiplex PCR assay. TCRdb's version of the immuneACCESS table is confined to in-frame rearrangements and falls short of the full clone set. An unresolved V gene accounts for under half of the shortfall where checked; the remainder is of unknown origin. For this sample the table gives about 200,000 clones, of which roughly 88% were detected only once. The ten top clones hold roughly 12% of the sample. Sequencing was carried out using PBMCs. The receptors stem from a woman in her 30s in good health and CMV-seropositive.

This rearrangement joins TRBV6-4 to TRBJ2-7; TRBD2 matches 7 bases. Unmatched junction bases numbered 2, after V lost 3 bases and J lost 3 bases. Germline V gene sequence: CDR1 MRHNA, CDR2 SNTAGT. The CDR3 totals 13 residues. CDR3 nucleotide sequence: TGTGCCAGCAGTGAGGTAGCGGGCTACGAGCAGTACTTC. This translates into CASSEVAGYEQYF.

The V gene is TRBV5-6, the J gene TRBJ1-4, with a possible D match to TRBD1 (5 bases). Germline V gives CDR1 SGHDT, CDR2 YYEEEE. CDR3 length equals 13 residues. V was trimmed by 1 base and J by 7 bases, leaving 8 bases between them. The CDR3 sequence is CASSLIRGEKLFF. The CDR3 DNA follows: TGTGCCAGCAGCTTGATAAGGGGTGAAAAACTGTTTTTT.

The gene calls are TRBV19 and TRBJ1-3, with D maybe TRBD1 (6 bases). With 6 bases removed from V and 4 bases from J, the gap between germline ends came to 16 bases. Germline lookup yields CDR1 LNHDA and CDR2 SQIVND (reference sequence). This CDR3 region has 15 residues. The CDR3 is CASSRTRDTGNTIYF. CDR3 coding DNA: TGTGCCAGTAGCCGGACTCGGGACACCGGAAACACCATATATTTT.

This clone has only a few counts. The chain couples TRBV25-1 to TRBJ1-5; 7 bases line up with TRBD1. V was pared by 4 bases and J by 5 bases, with 5 bases of the junction left unmatched. Germline V gene data show CDR1 as MGHDK and CDR2 as SYGVNS. This CDR3 is built from 14 residues. The CDR3 DNA reads TGTGCCAGCAGTGTGACAGGGATCGATCAGCCCCAGCATTTT. Translating gives CASSVTGIDQPQHF.

V is TRBV15 and J is TRBJ2-7; tentatively, D is TRBD1 (6 bases). In germline, CDR1 is LNHNV, CDR2 YYDKDF (reference sequence). V was clipped by 0 bases and J by 1 base, with 7 bases between them. The CDR3 extends over 14 amino acids. CDR3 protein: CATSRDRGSYEQYF. In nucleotides, the CDR3 is TGTGCCACCAGCAGAGACAGGGGATCCTACGAGCAGTACTTC.

J is TRBJ2-1 and V is TRBV30; D may be TRBD2 (7 bases). The V end was cut by 1 base, the J end by 9 bases, with 22 bases between. Germline V gene sequence: CDR1 GTSNPN, CDR2 SVGIG (reference sequence). The CDR3 has 16 residues. CDR3 in DNA: TGTGCCTGGAGTGCCAATCGGGGGGCGGCGGCTGGTGAGCAGTTCTTC. It is translated as CAWSANRGAAAGEQFF.

This chain links TRBV19 with TRBJ1-2, with 8 bases that match TRBD1. Germline lookup yields CDR1 LNHDA and CDR2 SQIVND (reference sequence). The ends lost 5 bases at V and 8 bases at J; junction bases unmatched: 13. This CDR3 is built from 15 residues. CDR3 coding DNA: TGTGCCAGTAGTGGGCCAGGGGGCCTTCCTGAGGGCTACACCTTC. This translates into CASSGPGGLPEGYTF.

The chain is built from TRBV30 and TRBJ2-1, with D possibly being TRBD2 (6 bases). Germline lookup yields CDR1 GTSNPN and CDR2 SVGIG (reference sequence). V lost 3 bases, J lost 3 bases, and 15 bases lay in between. This CDR3 contains 15 residues. The CDR3 DNA follows: TGTGCCTGGAGCCCGTCGCGGGGCCTCTACAATGAGCAGTTCTTC. The encoded protein is CAWSPSRGLYNEQFF.

This clone occurred once. V and J are TRBV27 and TRBJ2-7; D ambiguous. This CDR3 comprises 12 residues. From germline, CDR1 is MNHEY and CDR2 SMNVEV (reference sequence). V gave up 3 bases and J gave up 2 bases, with 5 bases separating them. As DNA, the CDR3 is TGTGCCAGCAGTTTCCTAACCTACGAGCAGTACTTC. Protein product: CASSFLTYEQYF.

This clone occurred once. The chain is built from TRBV28 and TRBJ1-4; possibly TRBD1 for D (5 bases). V dropped 3 bases and J dropped 3 bases, with 14 bases sitting between them. The germline V gene has CDR1 MDHEN and CDR2 SYDVKM. The CDR3 contains 16 residues. CDR3 nucleotide sequence: TGTGCCAGCAGTTTTATTGGAGGGGCTGCTAATGAAAAACTGTTTTTT. Translating gives CASSFIGGAANEKLFF.

This chain joins TRBV28 and TRBJ2-7; D is unclear. V shed 2 bases and J shed 2 bases, with 10 bases lying between them. Germline V gives CDR1 MDHEN, CDR2 SYDVKM. There are 14 residues in the CDR3. The CDR3 loop is CASSLPPGPYEQYF. The CDR3 DNA sequence: TGTGCCAGCAGTTTACCCCCAGGTCCCTACGAGCAGTACTTC.

This clone was found once. This rearrangement joins TRBV6-5 to TRBJ1-5; D not resolved. The CDR3 has 15 amino acids. The V gene lost 7 bases and the J gene lost 2 bases, with 15 bases spanning the gap. Germline lookup yields CDR1 MNHEY and CDR2 SVGAGI. The CDR3 is CASKILAIGNQPQHF. For the CDR3, the DNA is TGTGCCAGCAAAATCCTCGCGATTGGCAATCAGCCCCAGCATTTT.

Here the CDR3 DNA reads TGTGCCAGCAGTGAATATTTGGCCAGTAACTCTGGAAACACCATATATTTT. This gives the protein CASSEYLASNSGNTIYF. The chain is built from TRBV2 and TRBJ1-3; D not certain. Trimming removed 2 bases at V and 0 bases at J, with 14 bases between. Germline loops: CDR1 SNHLY, CDR2 FYNNEI. The CDR3 consists of 17 residues.

This chain connects TRBV7-9 to TRBJ2-7; the match to TRBD2 covers 7 bases. This CDR3 has 15 residues. The V segment lost 3 bases and the J segment 2 bases; nucleotides outside the gene matches: 7. Germline V gene sequence: CDR1 SEHNR, CDR2 FQNEAQ (reference sequence). CDR3 sequence (DNA): TGTGCCAGCAGCTTCGCCTCGGGAGGTCCCTACGAGCAGTACTTC. Translation gives CASSFASGGPYEQYF.

The chain recombines TRBV28 with TRBJ1-5, with D possibly being TRBD1 (6 bases). The germline V gene encodes CDR1 MDHEN and CDR2 SYDVKM. CDR3 length: 13 residues. V was trimmed by 8 bases and J by 3 bases, leaving 11 bases between them. Here the CDR3 reads CASVDSHNQPQHF. The CDR3 DNA sequence: TGTGCCAGCGTGGACAGCCACAATCAGCCCCAGCATTTT.

The chain combines TRBV14 with TRBJ2-3, with D possibly TRBD1 on 6 matching bases. CDR1 is SGHDN and CDR2 is FVKESK in the germline V gene. V gave up 4 bases and J gave up 2 bases, with 10 bases separating them. The CDR3 runs 14 residues. CDR3 DNA sequence: TGTGCCAGCAGCCCCAGGGGAAACACAGATACGCAGTATTTT. Translated: CASSPRGNTDTQYF.

The chain recombines TRBV6-1 with TRBJ1-2, with TRBD1 matching 7 bases. Germline values: CDR1 MNHNS, CDR2 SASEGT. V lost 4 bases to trimming and J lost 1 base; unmatched junction nucleotides: 6. The length of the CDR3 is 15 residues. The CDR3 here is CASSGTGNINYGYTF. Here the CDR3 DNA reads TGTGCCAGCAGTGGGACAGGCAATATTAACTATGGCTACACCTTC.

The chain carries TRBV29-1 and TRBJ1-2; 7 bases map to TRBD1. The V gene's germline CDR1 is SQVTM and CDR2 ANQGSEA. V was pared by 5 bases and J by 7 bases, with 10 bases of the junction left unmatched. CDR3 size: 13 residues. CDR3 bases: TGCAGCGTTAGCACGCAGGGGGAAGGTGGCTACACCTTC. It is translated as CSVSTQGEGGYTF. Full variable domain (outside the CDR3, taken from reference TRBV29-1 and TRBJ1-2): SAVISQKPSRDICQRGTSLTIQCQVDSQVTMMFWYRQQPGQSLTLIATANQGSEATYESGFVIDKFPISRPNLTFSTLTVSNMSPEDSSIYLCSVSTQGEGGYTFGSGTRLTVV.

J is TRBJ2-7 and V is TRBV27; maybe TRBD2 (5 bases). The V gene lost 5 bases and the J gene lost 3 bases, with 11 bases spanning the gap. Germline CDR1 MNHEY, CDR2 SMNVEV (reference sequence). The CDR3 consists of 13 residues. CDR3 sequence (DNA): TGTGCCAGCAGTCCGAGCGGCTACTACGAGCAGTACTTC. This encodes CASSPSGYYEQYF.

The chain has TRBV2 and TRBJ1-2, with 9 nucleotides matching TRBD1. V lost 4 bases and J lost 8; bases outside the gene matches: 8. Germline CDR1 reads SNHLY; CDR2 reads FYNNEI. This CDR3 comprises 14 residues. For the CDR3, the DNA is TGTGCCAGCAGTGTTCTCGGGACAGGGAAAGGCTACACCTTC. It specifies CASSVLGTGKGYTF. The full variable domain, rest sourced from reference TRBV2 and TRBJ1-2, is EPEVTQTPSHQVTQMGQEVILRCVPISNHLYFYWYRQILGQKVEFLVSFYNNEISEKSEIFDDQFSVERPDGSNFTLKIRSTKLEDSAMYFCASSVLGTGKGYTFGSGTRLTVV.

This chain links TRBV6-6 with TRBJ1-1, with D unresolved. This CDR3 comprises 14 residues. The ends were cut back, 8 bases at V and 1 base at J, with 14 bases in the middle. Germline assignment: CDR1 MNHNY and CDR2 SVGAGI (reference sequence). CDR3 loop: CASSNGSPNTEAFF. In nucleotides, the CDR3 is TGTGCCAGCTCAAATGGGAGCCCGAACACTGAAGCTTTCTTT.

This clone appeared a few times. This chain links TRBV11-2 with TRBJ2-6; no clear D gene. V lost 5 bases to trimming and J lost 8 bases, with 7 bases between them. The CDR3 covers 12 residues. Germline-derived CDR1 and CDR2 are SGHAT and FQNNGV. CDR3 sequence: CASSPVPNVLTF. The CDR3 DNA reads as TGTGCCAGCAGCCCGGTTCCCAACGTCCTGACTTTC.

V and J are TRBV6-5 and TRBJ2-7; the match to TRBD2 covers 10 bases. In germline, CDR1 is MNHEY, CDR2 SVGAGI. The length of the CDR3 is 15 residues. V lost 5 bases and J lost 4; bases outside the gene matches: 8. The CDR3 nucleotides read TGTGCCAGCAGTCACCCGGGACTAGCGATTTACGAGCAGTACTTC. It specifies CASSHPGLAIYEQYF.

The J gene is TRBJ1-5, the V gene TRBV27; 8 nucleotides agree with TRBD1. V was clipped by 6 bases and J by 9 bases; unmatched bases: 10. CDR1 is MNHEY, CDR2 SMNVEV, per germline (reference sequence). The CDR3 extends over 14 amino acids. For the CDR3, the DNA is TGTGCCAGCAGCCCCAGACAGGGGTTGGGGCCCCAGCATTTT. Translating gives CASSPRQGLGPQHF.

The V gene is TRBV29-1, the J gene TRBJ2-1; 7 positions agree with TRBD2. This CDR3 has 12 amino acids. Germline CDR1 is SQVTM and CDR2 is ANQGSEA. V shed 7 bases and J 9 bases; nucleotides not matched to a gene: 9. The CDR3, as DNA: TGCAGCGGGGGGGGAGCGCAGGGTGAGCAGTTCTTC. Amino acid sequence: CSGGGAQGEQFF.

The sample holds one count of this clone. This chain connects TRBV28 to TRBJ1-5; D is ambiguous. The CDR3 runs to 15 residues. Germline lookup yields CDR1 MDHEN and CDR2 SYDVKM. Trimming stripped 9 bases from V and 7 bases from J, with 22 bases between. The CDR3 DNA is TGTGCCAGTCTAGACGGAATAGGTGGGTACCAGCCCCAGCATTTT. This codes for CASLDGIGGYQPQHF.

The chain has TRBV28 and TRBJ1-5, with a weak D call TRBD1 (6 bases). CDR3 length equals 15 residues. Trimming shortened V by 1 base and J by 9 bases, and 16 bases separated the two germline ends. Germline-derived CDR1 and CDR2 are MDHEN and SYDVKM. CDR3 nucleotide sequence: TGTGCCAGCAGTTTATACCAACAGGGCTCGGGGCCCCAGCATTTT. Residues: CASSLYQQGSGPQHF. The entire variable domain, with the rest obtained from reference TRBV28 and TRBJ1-5, is as follows: DVKVTQSSRYLVKRTGEKVFLECVQDMDHENMFWYRQDPGLGLRLIYFSYDVKMKEKGDIPEGYSVSREKKERFSLILESASTNQTSMYLCASSLYQQGSGPQHFGDGTRLSIL.